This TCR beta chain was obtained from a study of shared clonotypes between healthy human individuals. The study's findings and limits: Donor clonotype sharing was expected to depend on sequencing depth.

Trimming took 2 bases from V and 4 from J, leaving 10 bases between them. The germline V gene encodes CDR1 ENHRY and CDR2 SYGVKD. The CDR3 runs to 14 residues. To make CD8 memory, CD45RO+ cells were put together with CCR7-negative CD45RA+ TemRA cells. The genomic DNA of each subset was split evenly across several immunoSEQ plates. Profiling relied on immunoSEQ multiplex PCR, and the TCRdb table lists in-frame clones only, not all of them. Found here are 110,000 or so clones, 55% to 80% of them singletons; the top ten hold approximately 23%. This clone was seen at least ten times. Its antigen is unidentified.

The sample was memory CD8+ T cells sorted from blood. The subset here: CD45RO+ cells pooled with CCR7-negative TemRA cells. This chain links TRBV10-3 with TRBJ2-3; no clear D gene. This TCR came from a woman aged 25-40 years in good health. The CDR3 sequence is CAISEGRPSDTQYF. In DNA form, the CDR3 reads TGTGCCATCAGTGAGGGCAGGCCCTCAGATACGCAGTATTTT.